The 6 T cell receptor beta chains below come from one sample, sequenced in a study of blood T cells in healthy people across ages. The second PCR ran about 6 to 11 cycles with a sample-barcoded 5' primer and J-beta primers. Using its own MiXCR run on the 5' RACE reads, TCRdb lists one record per CDR3 protein. This sample carries hundreds of thousands of distinct CDR3 sequences, 58% of them seen once, and the ten largest clones take approximately 37%. The sequenced sample consisted of blood. Every receptor here comes from a man aged 55 to 69 in good health.

There are a few counts of this clonotype. The chain is built from TRBV28 and TRBJ2-5; D is uncertain. The CDR3 runs 15 residues. V lost 2 bases to trimming and J lost 2 bases, with 12 bases between them. CDR1 MDHEN and CDR2 SYDVKM come from the germline V gene. For the CDR3, the DNA is TGTGCCAGCAGTTTAATCCCAGCGCCTCAAGAGACCCAGTACTTC. This sequence encodes CASSLIPAPQETQYF.

V usage is TRBV12-5 and J usage is TRBJ2-1, with D possibly matching TRBD1 (6 bases). This CDR3 has 14 amino acids. The V end was cut by 2 bases, the J end by 6 bases, with 11 bases between. From germline, CDR1 is LGHNT and CDR2 FRNRAP. CDR3 residues: CASGLMVGGNEQFF. As DNA, the CDR3 is TGTGCTAGTGGTTTGATGGTAGGGGGCAATGAGCAGTTCTTC.

On this clonotype: A much more abundant neighbour one base away suggests this may be a read error. As DNA, the CDR3 is TGTGCCAGCAGCTTAGCGCGCCAAGGGACCCAGTACTTC. Protein sequence: CASSLARQGTQYF. The chain has TRBV7-2 and TRBJ2-5; no clear D gene. This CDR3 contains 13 residues. Per germline, CDR1 SGHTA and CDR2 FQGNSA.

For this clonotype: The germline gene is not matched at one end of the junction; a read error may be the cause. The CDR3 nucleotides are TGCTGCGTCGGGAGGGAAGGAGAGACCCAGTACTTC. Amino acids: CCVGREGETQYF. This sequence joins TRBV29-1 and TRBJ2-5; TRBD2 matches 8 bases. This CDR3 is 12 amino acids long. Germline CDR1 SQVTM, CDR2 ANQGSEA. Drawing the rest from reference TRBV29-1 and TRBJ2-5, the complete variable domain is SAVISQKPSRDICQRGTSLTIQCQVDSQVTMMFWYRQQPGQSLTLIATANQGSEATYESGFVIDKFPISRPNLTFSTLTVSNMSPEDSSIYLCCVGREGETQYFGPGTRLLVL.

The rearrangement uses TRBV12-3 or TRBV12-4 and TRBJ2-5, with 8 bases that match TRBD2. V shed 6 bases and J 5 bases; nucleotides not matched to a gene: 11. CDR3 size: 15 residues. CDR3 bases: TGTGCCAGCAGGTGGGGGACTAGGAGGATGGAGACCCAGTACTTC. Protein: CASRWGTRRMETQYF.

This clonotype has just a few counts. The chain recombines TRBV4-2 with TRBJ2-1; 7 bases agree with TRBD2. This CDR3 spans 15 amino acids. The germline V gene has CDR1 LGHNA and CDR2 YNFKEQ. J gave up 6 bases and V 1 base, and 6 bases lay outside the gene matches. The CDR3 reads CASSQAGGVTNEQFF. In nucleotides, the CDR3 is TGTGCCAGCAGCCAAGCGGGGGGAGTGACCAATGAGCAGTTCTTC.